A single sample is the source of the 5 T cell receptor beta chains below, sequenced in a study of Tregs in tolerant kidney transplant recipients. TCRdb's table, derived via immunoSEQ multiplex PCR, lists solely in-frame clones and lacks some. This sample has about 240,000 clones, with more than 65% found just once. Sequencing was done on a sample of CD4+ T cells from blood. Receptor source: a human donor in good health.

The V and J genes are TRBV6-5 and TRBJ1-5; TRBD1 aligns across 9 bases. CDR1 and CDR2 (germline): MNHEY, SVGAGI. The CDR3 length is 14 residues. V trimming: 2 bases; J trimming: 4 bases; junction bases outside the gene matches: 0. CDR3 loop: CASSYGQGNQPQHF. The CDR3 coding sequence is TGTGCCAGCAGTTACGGACAGGGGAATCAGCCCCAGCATTTT.

The rearrangement uses TRBV14 and TRBJ2-7; 8 positions agree with TRBD1. The CDR3 has 15 residues. The germline V gene encodes CDR1 SGHDN and CDR2 FVKESK. V shed 0 bases, J shed 3 bases, and the junction held 4 bases outside the gene matches. CDR3 amino acids: CASSQESTGVYEQYF. CDR3 DNA: TGTGCCAGCAGCCAAGAGTCGACAGGGGTCTACGAGCAGTACTTC.

This clone was observed once. One end of the junction is discordant with germline, which a read error may explain. This chain joins TRBV6-8 and TRBJ1-3, with 9 bases matching TRBD1. This CDR3 has 16 amino acids. Germline lookup yields CDR1 MNHGY and CDR2 SAAAGT. This chain's CDR3 is CASGYPGTGSGNTIYF. The CDR3 DNA reads TGTGCCAGCGGTTACCCCGGGACAGGGTCAGGAAACACCATATATTTT.

Here the CDR3 DNA reads TGTGCCAGCAGCGCCCACCAACCAGGCTATGGCTACACCTTC. Translated: CASSAHQPGYGYTF. This sequence joins TRBV9 and TRBJ1-2; D gene ambiguous. V was shortened by 3 bases and J by 4 bases, with 13 bases between the two germline ends. Germline V gives CDR1 SGDLS, CDR2 YYNGEE. This CDR3 has 14 residues.

V usage is TRBV5-1 and J usage is TRBJ2-3; tentatively, D is TRBD1 (5 bases). CDR3 length: 14 residues. The germline gives CDR1 SGHRS, CDR2 YFSETQ. Trimming took off 6 bases at V and 3 bases at J, with 14 bases between the two ends. CDR3 amino acids: CASTRTAGTDTQYF. CDR3 in DNA: TGCGCCAGCACCAGAACGGCAGGGACAGATACGCAGTATTTT.